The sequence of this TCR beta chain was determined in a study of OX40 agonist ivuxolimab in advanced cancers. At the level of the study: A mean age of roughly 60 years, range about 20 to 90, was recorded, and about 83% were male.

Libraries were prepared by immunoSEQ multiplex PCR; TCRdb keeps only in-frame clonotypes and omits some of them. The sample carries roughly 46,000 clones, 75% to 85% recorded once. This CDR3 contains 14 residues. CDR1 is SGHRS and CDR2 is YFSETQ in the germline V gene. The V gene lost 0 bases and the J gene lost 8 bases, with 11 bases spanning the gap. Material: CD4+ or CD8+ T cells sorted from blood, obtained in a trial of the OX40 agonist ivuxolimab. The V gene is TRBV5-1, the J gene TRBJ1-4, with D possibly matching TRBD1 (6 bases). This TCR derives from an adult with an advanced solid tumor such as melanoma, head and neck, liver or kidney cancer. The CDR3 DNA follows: TGCGCCAGCAGCTTGGAAGGGGGACGAGAAAAACTGTTTTTT. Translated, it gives CASSLEGGREKLFF.